The clone carrying this T cell receptor beta chain has just a few counts. The antigen remains unidentified. This CDR3 region has 17 residues. From germline, CDR1 is DFQATT and CDR2 SNEGSKA (reference sequence). V lost 0 bases to trimming and J lost 0 bases, with 12 bases between them. Diagnostic assessment was based on clinical symptoms, serum thyroxine and TRAb, thyroid ultrasound and orbital computed tomography. The source of the sample is a study of T cells in Graves' hyperthyroidism and ophthalmopathy. Overall study context: Peripheral blood was collected at initial diagnosis, before any treatment. Study observations and caveats: Among thyroid clonotypes expanded above 0.001, most also appeared in blood. Median prediction lead before ophthalmopathy onset was around 6.9 months with the model.

Authors of the study amplified TCR beta CDR3 regions from RNA transcripts. First-round RT-PCR targeting the TCR CDR3 was performed with the HTBI primer set. TCRdb re-called the multiplex PCR reads with MiXCR, one entry per CDR3 protein. The table includes under 500,000 distinct CDR3 sequences, over 11% detected once. The specimen sequenced was blood. The rearrangement uses TRBV20-1 and TRBJ1-6; tentatively, D is TRBD1 (5 bases). The receptor was isolated from a man aged 50-59 years with Graves' ophthalmopathy. The CDR3 loop is CSARDDSHSSYNSPLHF. CDR3 coding DNA: TGCAGTGCTAGAGATGACAGCCATAGCTCCTATAATTCACCCCTCCACTTT.